This TCR beta chain originates from a study of radiotherapy plus CTLA-4 blockade in lung cancer. Background on the study: Among patients, over 15% showed objective responses, and about 31% had disease control. Notes on the study in general: Tumor-derived TCR clones expanded in blood after radiotherapy plus ipilimumab. Early shifts in blood T cell clones, with interferon-beta, reportedly predicted response best.

Clones were read by immunoSEQ multiplex PCR, and TCRdb kept only the in-frame ones, dropping some. The table lists about 84,000 clones, about three quarters of them singletons. The study gave focal radiation plus ipilimumab CTLA-4 blockade to patients with chemo-refractory metastatic non-small-cell lung cancer. About this clone: Its matching antigen is unknown.

CDR3 length: 18 residues. V was cut by 0 bases and J by 0 bases, with 15 bases left in between. Germline V gives CDR1 LGHNA, CDR2 YNFKEQ. The chain employs TRBV4-2 and TRBJ1-3; D not resolved. The sequence was obtained from a human donor with non-small cell lung cancer that progressed on radiotherapy plus ipilimumab. The sample in question was peripheral blood, obtained from a patient treated with radiotherapy plus ipilimumab. CDR3 sequence reads: CASSQDEGPNRSGNTIYF. DNA for the CDR3: TGTGCCAGCAGCCAAGATGAAGGGCCGAATCGCTCTGGAAACACCATATATTTT.